This T cell receptor beta chain was sequenced during a study of T cell responses to AZD1222 COVID-19 vaccine. The protocol was immunoSEQ multiplex PCR, while the TCRdb copy is restricted to in-frame clones and leaves out a portion. Of 100,000 to 150,000 clones listed, approximately 94% are singletons. CDR3 length equals 14 residues. The germline V gene encodes CDR1 MNHEY and CDR2 SVGEGT. The germline V and J ends were trimmed by 6 bases and 7 bases, with 18 bases remaining between them. The receptor was derived from an adult in good health. The chain uses TRBV6-2 or TRBV6-3 and TRBJ1-2; the D is unclear. Sequencing used peripheral blood, obtained on day 0 of AZD1222 vaccination. For the CDR3, the DNA is TGTGCCAGCAGCCTGGACGGCCTGTTCCGTGGCTACACCTTC. It encodes CASSLDGLFRGYTF.